This entry is about one T cell receptor beta chain. These data belong to a study of blood T cell repertoires in COVID-19. Sequencing was performed with immunoSEQ multiplex PCR; in TCRdb, only in-frame clones are kept and a portion is missing. The sample records 200,000 to 300,000 clones, roughly four fifths being singletons. Participants reported their clinical history, and cohort assignment relied on those reports. The sample taken for sequencing was PBMCs or T cells enriched from blood (not recorded which). The receptor was derived from a woman between 40 and 55 years old who had been exposed to COVID-19.

CDR3 DNA sequence: TGTGCCAGCAGCTTAGAGGGGATGACAGGAACCAGGTCAGATACGCAGTATTTT. Protein product: CASSLEGMTGTRSDTQYF. The chain uses TRBV11-2 and TRBJ2-3; a weak D match, TRBD1 (6 bases). Germline lookup yields CDR1 SGHAT and CDR2 FQNNGV. This CDR3 region has 18 residues. Between the trimmed V and J ends, which lost 0 bases and 4 bases, there was a span of 20 bases.